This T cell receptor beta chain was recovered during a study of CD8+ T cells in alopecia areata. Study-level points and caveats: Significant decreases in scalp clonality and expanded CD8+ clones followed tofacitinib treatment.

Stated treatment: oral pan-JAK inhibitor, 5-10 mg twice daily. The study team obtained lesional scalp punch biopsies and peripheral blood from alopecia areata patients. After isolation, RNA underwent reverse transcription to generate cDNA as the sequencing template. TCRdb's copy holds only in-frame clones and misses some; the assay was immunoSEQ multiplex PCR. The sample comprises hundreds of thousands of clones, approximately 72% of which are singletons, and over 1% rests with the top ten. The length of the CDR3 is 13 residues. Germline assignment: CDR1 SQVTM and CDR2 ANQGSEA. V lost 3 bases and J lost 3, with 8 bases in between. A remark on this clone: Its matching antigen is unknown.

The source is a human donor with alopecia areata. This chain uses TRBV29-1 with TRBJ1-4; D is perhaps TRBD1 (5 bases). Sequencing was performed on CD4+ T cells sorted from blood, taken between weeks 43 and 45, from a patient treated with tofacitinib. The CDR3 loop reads CSVESGANEKLFF. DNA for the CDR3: TGCAGCGTTGAGTCGGGGGCTAATGAAAAACTGTTTTTT.